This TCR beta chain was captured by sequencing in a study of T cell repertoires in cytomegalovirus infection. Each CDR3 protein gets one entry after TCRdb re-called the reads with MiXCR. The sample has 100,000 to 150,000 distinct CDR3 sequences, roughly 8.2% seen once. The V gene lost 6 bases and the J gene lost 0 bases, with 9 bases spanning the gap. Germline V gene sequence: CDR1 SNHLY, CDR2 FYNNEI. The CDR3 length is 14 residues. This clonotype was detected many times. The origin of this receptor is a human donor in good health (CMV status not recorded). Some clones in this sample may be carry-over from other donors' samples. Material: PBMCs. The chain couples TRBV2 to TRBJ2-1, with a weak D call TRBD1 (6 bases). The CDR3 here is CASRGGSSYNEQFF. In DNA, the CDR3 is TGTGCCAGCAGAGGGGGTAGCTCCTACAATGAGCAGTTCTTC.